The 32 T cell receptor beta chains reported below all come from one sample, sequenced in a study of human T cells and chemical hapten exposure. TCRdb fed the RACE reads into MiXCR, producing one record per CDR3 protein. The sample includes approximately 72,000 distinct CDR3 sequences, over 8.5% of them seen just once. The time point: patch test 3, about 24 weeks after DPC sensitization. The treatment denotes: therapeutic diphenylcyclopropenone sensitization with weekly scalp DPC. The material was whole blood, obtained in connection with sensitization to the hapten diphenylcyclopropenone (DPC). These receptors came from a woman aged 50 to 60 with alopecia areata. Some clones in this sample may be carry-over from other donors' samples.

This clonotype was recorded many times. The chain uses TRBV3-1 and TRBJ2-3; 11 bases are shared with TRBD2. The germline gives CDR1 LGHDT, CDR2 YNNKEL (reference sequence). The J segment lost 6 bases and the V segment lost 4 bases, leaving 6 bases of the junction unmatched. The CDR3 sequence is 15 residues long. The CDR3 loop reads CASSPTSGSPDTQYF. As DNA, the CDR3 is TGTGCCAGCAGCCCAACTAGCGGGAGCCCGGATACGCAGTATTTT.

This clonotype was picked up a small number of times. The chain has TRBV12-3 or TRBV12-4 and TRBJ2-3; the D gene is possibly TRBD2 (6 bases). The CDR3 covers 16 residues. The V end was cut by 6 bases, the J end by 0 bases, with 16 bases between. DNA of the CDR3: TGTGCCAGCAGGCCATCGGCGGGACTTAGCACAGATACGCAGTATTTT. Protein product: CASRPSAGLSTDTQYF.

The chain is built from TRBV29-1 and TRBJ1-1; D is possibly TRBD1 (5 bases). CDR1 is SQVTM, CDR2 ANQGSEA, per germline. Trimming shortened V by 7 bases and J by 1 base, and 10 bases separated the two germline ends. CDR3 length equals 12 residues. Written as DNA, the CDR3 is TGCAGCGGCTCCACAGGGAACACTGAAGCTTTCTTT. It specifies CSGSTGNTEAFF.

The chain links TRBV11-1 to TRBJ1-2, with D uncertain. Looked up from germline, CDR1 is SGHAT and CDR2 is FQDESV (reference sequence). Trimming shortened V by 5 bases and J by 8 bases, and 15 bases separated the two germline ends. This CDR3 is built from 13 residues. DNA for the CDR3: TGTGCCAGCAGCCAACCATCTCAGGTCGGCTACACCTTC. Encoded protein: CASSQPSQVGYTF. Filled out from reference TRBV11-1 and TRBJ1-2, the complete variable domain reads EAEVAQSPRYKITEKSQAVAFWCDPISGHATLYWYRQILGQGPELLVQFQDESVVDDSQLPKDRFSAERLKGVDSTLKIQPAELGDSAMYLCASSQPSQVGYTFGSGTRLTVV.

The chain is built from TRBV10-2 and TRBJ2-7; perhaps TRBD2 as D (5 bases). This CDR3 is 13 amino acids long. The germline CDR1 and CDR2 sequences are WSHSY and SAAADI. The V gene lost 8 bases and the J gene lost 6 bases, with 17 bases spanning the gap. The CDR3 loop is CASRRGSYGEQYF. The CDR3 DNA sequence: TGCGCCAGCCGCCGGGGTTCGTACGGCGAGCAGTACTTC.

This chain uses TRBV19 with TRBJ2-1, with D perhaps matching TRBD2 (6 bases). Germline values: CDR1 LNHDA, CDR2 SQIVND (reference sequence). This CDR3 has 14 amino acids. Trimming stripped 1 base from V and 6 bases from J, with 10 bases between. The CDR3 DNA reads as TGTGCCAGTAGTATAGCGGGAGTATTCAATGAGCAGTTCTTC. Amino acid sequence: CASSIAGVFNEQFF.

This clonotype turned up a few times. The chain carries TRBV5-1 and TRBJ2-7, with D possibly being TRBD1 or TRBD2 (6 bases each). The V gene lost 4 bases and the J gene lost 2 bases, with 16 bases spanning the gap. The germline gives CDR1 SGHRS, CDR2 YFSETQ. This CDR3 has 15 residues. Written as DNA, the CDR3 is TGCGCCAGCAGCCCCGAGGGGGGTTGGGCCTACGAGCAGTACTTC. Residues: CASSPEGGWAYEQYF.

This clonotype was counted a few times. CDR3 DNA sequence: TGTGCCAGCAGCCTGACACCAGGGACTGAAGCTTTCTTT. Its translation: CASSLTPGTEAFF. V usage is TRBV7-2 and J usage is TRBJ1-1, with D possibly matching TRBD1 (5 bases). CDR1 is SGHTA and CDR2 is FQGNSA in the germline V gene. Deletions cut 5 bases from V and 5 bases from J, with 12 bases between. The CDR3 runs to 13 residues.

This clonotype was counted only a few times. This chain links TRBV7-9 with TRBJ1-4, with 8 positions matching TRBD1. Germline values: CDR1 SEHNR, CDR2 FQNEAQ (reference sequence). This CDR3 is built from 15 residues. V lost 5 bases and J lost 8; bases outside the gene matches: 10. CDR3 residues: CASSLGTGGYEKLFF. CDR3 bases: TGTGCCAGCAGCCTCGGGACAGGTGGTTACGAAAAACTGTTTTTT.

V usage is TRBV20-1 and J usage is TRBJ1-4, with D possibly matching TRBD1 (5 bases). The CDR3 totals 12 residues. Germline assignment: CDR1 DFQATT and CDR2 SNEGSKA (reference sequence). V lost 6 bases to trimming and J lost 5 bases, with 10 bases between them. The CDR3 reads CSALGVNEKLFF. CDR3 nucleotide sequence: TGCAGTGCCTTAGGGGTGAATGAAAAACTGTTTTTT.

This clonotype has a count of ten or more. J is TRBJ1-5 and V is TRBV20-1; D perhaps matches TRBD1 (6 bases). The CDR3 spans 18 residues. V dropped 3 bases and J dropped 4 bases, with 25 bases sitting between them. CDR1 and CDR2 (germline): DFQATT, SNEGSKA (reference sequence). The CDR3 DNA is TGCAGTGCTAGCCCAATACGGGGGGGCGCCGAATGGAATCAGCCCCAGCATTTT. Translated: CSASPIRGGAEWNQPQHF.

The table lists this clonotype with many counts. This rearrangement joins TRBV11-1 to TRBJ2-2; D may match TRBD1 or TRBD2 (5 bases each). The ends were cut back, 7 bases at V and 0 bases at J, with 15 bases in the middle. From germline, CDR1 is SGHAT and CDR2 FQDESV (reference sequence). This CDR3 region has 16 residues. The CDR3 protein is CASTKVGTANTGELFF. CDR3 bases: TGTGCCAGCACTAAAGTCGGGACCGCGAACACCGGGGAGCTGTTTTTT.

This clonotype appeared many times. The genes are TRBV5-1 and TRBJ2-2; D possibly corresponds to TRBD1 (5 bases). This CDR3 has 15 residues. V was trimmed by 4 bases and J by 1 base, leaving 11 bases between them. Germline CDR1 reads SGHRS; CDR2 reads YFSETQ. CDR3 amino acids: CASSAAGQNTGELFF. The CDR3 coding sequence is TGCGCCAGCAGCGCCGCTGGACAGAACACCGGGGAGCTGTTTTTT.

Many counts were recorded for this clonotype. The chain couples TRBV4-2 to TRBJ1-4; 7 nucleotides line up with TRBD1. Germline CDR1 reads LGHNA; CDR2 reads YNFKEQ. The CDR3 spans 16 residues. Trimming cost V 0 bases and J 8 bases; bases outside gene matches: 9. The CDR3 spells CASSQDRRQGDEKLFF. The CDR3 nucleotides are TGTGCCAGCAGCCAAGATCGGAGGCAGGGGGACGAAAAACTGTTTTTT.

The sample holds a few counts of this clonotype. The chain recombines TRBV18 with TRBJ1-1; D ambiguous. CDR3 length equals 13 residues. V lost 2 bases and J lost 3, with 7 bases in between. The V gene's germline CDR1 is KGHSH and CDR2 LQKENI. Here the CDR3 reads CASSPGEDTEAFF. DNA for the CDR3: TGTGCCAGCTCACCAGGGGAGGACACTGAAGCTTTCTTT.

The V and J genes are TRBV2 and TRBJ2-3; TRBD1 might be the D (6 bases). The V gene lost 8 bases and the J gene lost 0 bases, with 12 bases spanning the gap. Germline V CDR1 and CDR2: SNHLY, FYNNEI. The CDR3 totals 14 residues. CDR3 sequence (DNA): TGTGCCAGCCCGACAGGCCCTAGCACAGATACGCAGTATTTT. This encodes CASPTGPSTDTQYF. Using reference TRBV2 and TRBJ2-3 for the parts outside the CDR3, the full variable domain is EPEVTQTPSHQVTQMGQEVILRCVPISNHLYFYWYRQILGQKVEFLVSFYNNEISEKSEIFDDQFSVERPDGSNFTLKIRSTKLEDSAMYFCASPTGPSTDTQYFGPGTRLTVL.

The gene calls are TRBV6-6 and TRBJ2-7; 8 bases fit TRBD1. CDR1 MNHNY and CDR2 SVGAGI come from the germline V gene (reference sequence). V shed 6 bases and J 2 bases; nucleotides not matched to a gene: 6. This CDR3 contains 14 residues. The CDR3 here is CASRPPTGAYEQYF. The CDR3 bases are TGTGCCAGCAGACCGCCGACAGGGGCCTACGAGCAGTACTTC.

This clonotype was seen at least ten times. The CDR3 nucleotides read TGCAGCACCAGCCCTCCACAGGGCCCGAACACTGAAGCTTTCTTT. Protein: CSTSPPQGPNTEAFF. This rearrangement joins TRBV29-1 to TRBJ1-1; D is possibly TRBD1 (6 bases). V lost 8 bases and J 1 base, leaving 20 bases between the germline ends. CDR1 and CDR2 (germline): SQVTM, ANQGSEA. The CDR3 sequence is 15 residues long.

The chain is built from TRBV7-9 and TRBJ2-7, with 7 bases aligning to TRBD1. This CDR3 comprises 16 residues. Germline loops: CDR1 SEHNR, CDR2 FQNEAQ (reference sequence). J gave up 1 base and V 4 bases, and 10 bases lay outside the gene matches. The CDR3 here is CASSSTNRGGSYEQYF. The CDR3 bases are TGTGCCAGCAGCTCTACCAACAGGGGTGGTTCCTACGAGCAGTACTTC.

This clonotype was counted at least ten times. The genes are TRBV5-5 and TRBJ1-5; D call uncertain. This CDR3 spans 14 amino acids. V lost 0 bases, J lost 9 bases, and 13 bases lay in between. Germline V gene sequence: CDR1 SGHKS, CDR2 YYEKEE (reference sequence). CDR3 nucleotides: TGTGCCAGCAGCTTGGAAAGTTATGTGGGGCCCCAGCATTTT. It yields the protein CASSLESYVGPQHF.

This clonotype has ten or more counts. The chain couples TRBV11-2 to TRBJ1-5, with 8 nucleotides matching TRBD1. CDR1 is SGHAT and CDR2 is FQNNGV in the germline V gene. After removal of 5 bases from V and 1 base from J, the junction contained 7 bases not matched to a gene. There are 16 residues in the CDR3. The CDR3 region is CASSPGGGGSNQPQHF. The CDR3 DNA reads TGTGCCAGCAGCCCAGGGGGCGGTGGAAGCAATCAGCCCCAGCATTTT.

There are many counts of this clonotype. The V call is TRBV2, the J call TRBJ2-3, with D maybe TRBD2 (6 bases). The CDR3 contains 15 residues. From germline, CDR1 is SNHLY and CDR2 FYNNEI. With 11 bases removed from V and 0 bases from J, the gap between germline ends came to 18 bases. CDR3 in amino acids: CAFSGGASSTDTQYF. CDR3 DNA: TGTGCCTTCTCCGGGGGAGCTTCTAGCACAGATACGCAGTATTTT. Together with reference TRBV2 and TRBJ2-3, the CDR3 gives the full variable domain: EPEVTQTPSHQVTQMGQEVILRCVPISNHLYFYWYRQILGQKVEFLVSFYNNEISEKSEIFDDQFSVERPDGSNFTLKIRSTKLEDSAMYFCAFSGGASSTDTQYFGPGTRLTVL.

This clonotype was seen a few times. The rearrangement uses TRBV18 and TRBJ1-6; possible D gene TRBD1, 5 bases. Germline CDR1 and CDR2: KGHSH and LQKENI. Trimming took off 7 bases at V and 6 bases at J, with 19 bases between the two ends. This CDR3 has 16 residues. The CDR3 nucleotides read TGTGCCAGCTTCGCGGAGAGGACACTGATTAATTCACCCCTCCACTTT. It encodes CASFAERTLINSPLHF.

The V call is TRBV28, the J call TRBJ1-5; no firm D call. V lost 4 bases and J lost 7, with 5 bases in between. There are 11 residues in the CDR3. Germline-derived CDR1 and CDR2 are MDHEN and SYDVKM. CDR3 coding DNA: TGTGCCAGCAGTTCGCGGCAGCCCCAGCATTTT. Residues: CASSSRQPQHF.

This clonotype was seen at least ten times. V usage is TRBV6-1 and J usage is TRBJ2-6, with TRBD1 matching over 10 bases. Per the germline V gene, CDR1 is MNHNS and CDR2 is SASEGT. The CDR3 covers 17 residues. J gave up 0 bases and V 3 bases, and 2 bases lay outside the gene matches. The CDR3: CASSDRDRGSGANVLTF. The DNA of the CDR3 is TGTGCCAGCAGTGATAGGGACAGGGGCTCTGGGGCCAACGTCCTGACTTTC.

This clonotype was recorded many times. Here the CDR3 DNA reads TGTGCCAGCAGCAAAGGGGCCAAAAACATTCAGTACTTC. Its translation is CASSKGAKNIQYF. V gene TRBV21-1 combines with J gene TRBJ2-4. TRBV21-1 is assigned pseudogene status. CDR3 size: 13 residues.

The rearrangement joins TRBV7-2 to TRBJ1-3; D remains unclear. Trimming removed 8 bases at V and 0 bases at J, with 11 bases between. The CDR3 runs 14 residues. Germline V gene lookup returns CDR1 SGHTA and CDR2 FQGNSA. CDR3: CASVPRISGNTIYF. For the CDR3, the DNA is TGTGCCAGCGTACCCCGAATCTCTGGAAACACCATATATTTT.

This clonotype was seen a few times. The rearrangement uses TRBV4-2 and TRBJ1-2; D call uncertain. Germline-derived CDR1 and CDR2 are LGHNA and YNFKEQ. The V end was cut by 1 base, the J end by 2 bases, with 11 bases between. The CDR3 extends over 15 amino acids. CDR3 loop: CASSQGRVENYGYTF. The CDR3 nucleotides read TGTGCCAGCAGCCAAGGACGGGTTGAAAACTATGGCTACACCTTC.

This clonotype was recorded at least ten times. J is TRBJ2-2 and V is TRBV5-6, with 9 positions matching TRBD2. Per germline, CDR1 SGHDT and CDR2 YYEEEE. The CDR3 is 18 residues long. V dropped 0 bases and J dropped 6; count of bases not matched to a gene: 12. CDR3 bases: TGTGCCAGCAGCTTGGCCGTGCTAGCGGGAAAGATTGCCGGGGAGCTGTTTTTT. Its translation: CASSLAVLAGKIAGELFF.

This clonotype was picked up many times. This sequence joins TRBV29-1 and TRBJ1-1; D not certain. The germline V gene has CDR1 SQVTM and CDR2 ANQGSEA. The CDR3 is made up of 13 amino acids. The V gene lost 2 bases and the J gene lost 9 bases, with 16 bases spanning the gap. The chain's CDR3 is CSVEHTPQTKAFF. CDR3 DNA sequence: TGCAGCGTTGAACATACTCCTCAGACGAAAGCTTTCTTT.

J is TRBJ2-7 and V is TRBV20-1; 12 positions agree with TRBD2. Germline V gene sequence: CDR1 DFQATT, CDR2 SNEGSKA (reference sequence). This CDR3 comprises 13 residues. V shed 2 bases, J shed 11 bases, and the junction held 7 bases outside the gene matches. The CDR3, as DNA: TGCAGTGCTAGACTAGCGGGAGGGCGCACAGAGTACTTC. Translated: CSARLAGGRTEYF.

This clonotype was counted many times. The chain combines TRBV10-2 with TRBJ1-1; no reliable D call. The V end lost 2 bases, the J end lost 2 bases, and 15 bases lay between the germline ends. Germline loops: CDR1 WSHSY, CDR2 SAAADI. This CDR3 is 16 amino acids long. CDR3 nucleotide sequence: TGCGCCAGCAGTGAGACCCAGCTCGGGGTAAACACTGAAGCTTTCTTT. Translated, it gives CASSETQLGVNTEAFF.